This is a list of T cell receptor beta chains from one sample in a study of T cell clonotyping in hematopoietic cell transplantation. Data came from immunoSEQ multiplex PCR; TCRdb stores just in-frame clones and leaves some out. The sample includes about 29,000 clones, 65% to 80% of them seen just once. The sample was peripheral blood mononuclear cells, taken before stem cell transplant. All receptors come from a woman aged 30 to 39 with chronic myeloid leukemia. Some clones in this sample may be carry-over from other donors' samples. Each CDR3 is given with its conserved first and last residue. The order of the fields is CDR3 length, clone size, J gene, D gene, V gene, CDR3 DNA, CDR3 protein. D genes are given only for firm matches. A row's size may be missing; if present it is once, few, many or a size class.

cdr3_length: 16
clone_size: few
j_call: TRBJ2-7
d_call: TRBD1
v_call: TRBV6-6
cdr3_nt: TGTGCCAGCAATCCTGATCCCGGGACAGGGCAATACGAGCAGTACTTC
cdr3_aa: CASNPDPGTGQYEQYF

cdr3_length: 15
clone_size: -
j_call: TRBJ1-6
d_call: TRBD1
v_call: TRBV6-5
cdr3_nt: TGTGCCAGCAGCCCCCGGGACAGGGTCAGTTCACCCCTCCACTTT
cdr3_aa: CASSPRDRVSSPLHF

cdr3_length: 17
clone_size: -
j_call: TRBJ2-2
d_call: TRBD2
v_call: TRBV19
cdr3_nt: TGTGCCAGTAGTATTCCTAGCGGGGGGGCGTACACCGGGGAGCTGTTTTTT
cdr3_aa: CASSIPSGGAYTGELFF

cdr3_length: 15
clone_size: -
j_call: TRBJ2-2
d_call: TRBD2
v_call: TRBV9
cdr3_nt: TGTGCCAGCAACCTAGCGGGGGACAACACCGGGGAGCTGTTTTTT
cdr3_aa: CASNLAGDNTGELFF

cdr3_length: 14
clone_size: -
j_call: TRBJ2-2
d_call: -
v_call: TRBV5-6
cdr3_nt: TGTGCCAGCAGCCGCGGACCCCCCAACGGGGAGCTGTTTTTT
cdr3_aa: CASSRGPPNGELFF

cdr3_length: 14
clone_size: -
j_call: TRBJ1-1
d_call: TRBD1
v_call: TRBV5-6
cdr3_nt: TGTGCCAGCAGCCCCAGGACAGGGACTCCTGAAGCTTTCTTT
cdr3_aa: CASSPRTGTPEAFF

cdr3_length: 13
clone_size: -
j_call: TRBJ1-5
d_call: -
v_call: TRBV30
cdr3_nt: TGTGCCTGGAGTGTTGCAGGGGTGAAGCCCCAGCATTTT
cdr3_aa: CAWSVAGVKPQHF

cdr3_length: 15
clone_size: -
j_call: TRBJ2-3
d_call: -
v_call: TRBV6-5
cdr3_nt: TGTGCCAGCAGTTACGGAGGTGCTAGATCGGATACGCAGTATTTT
cdr3_aa: CASSYGGARSDTQYF

cdr3_length: 15
clone_size: -
j_call: TRBJ2-5
d_call: TRBD2
v_call: TRBV7-9
cdr3_nt: TGTGCCAGCAGCTCTCCTAGCGGGGGGTCAGAGACCCAGTACTTC
cdr3_aa: CASSSPSGGSETQYF

cdr3_length: 17
clone_size: -
j_call: TRBJ1-2
d_call: -
v_call: TRBV4-1
cdr3_nt: TGCGCCAGCAGCCAAGGCAGGCTTACAGGGAGGGAGTATGGCTACACCTTC
cdr3_aa: CASSQGRLTGREYGYTF

cdr3_length: 12
clone_size: few
j_call: TRBJ1-1
d_call: -
v_call: TRBV27
cdr3_nt: TGTGCCAGTTGGGCGCTCAGGACTGAAGCTTTCTTT
cdr3_aa: CASWALRTEAFF

cdr3_length: 15
clone_size: -
j_call: TRBJ1-6
d_call: TRBD1
v_call: TRBV7-2
cdr3_nt: TGTGCCAGCAGCTTAGGGGACAGCCTCGGTTCACCCCTCCACTTT
cdr3_aa: CASSLGDSLGSPLHF

cdr3_length: 15
clone_size: -
j_call: TRBJ1-6
d_call: -
v_call: TRBV18
cdr3_nt: TGTGCCAGCTCACCTTTTCAGGGTCTAAATTCACCCCTCCACTTT
cdr3_aa: CASSPFQGLNSPLHF

cdr3_length: 13
clone_size: -
j_call: TRBJ2-7
d_call: -
v_call: TRBV30
cdr3_nt: TGTGCCTGGAGTGTACTCGGGGGTACCGAGCAGTACTTC
cdr3_aa: CAWSVLGGTEQYF

cdr3_length: 12
clone_size: -
j_call: TRBJ1-2
d_call: -
v_call: TRBV9
cdr3_nt: TGTGCCAGCAGAGACAAGACCTATGGCTACACCTTC
cdr3_aa: CASRDKTYGYTF

cdr3_length: 13
clone_size: -
j_call: TRBJ1-5
d_call: -
v_call: TRBV29-1
cdr3_nt: TGCAGCGTTGGTCGGGATAGCAATCAGCCCCAGCATTTT
cdr3_aa: CSVGRDSNQPQHF

cdr3_length: 14
clone_size: -
j_call: TRBJ2-7
d_call: TRBD1
v_call: TRBV13
cdr3_nt: TGTGCCAGCAGCACCGGGGACAGCCCCTACGAGCAGTACTTC
cdr3_aa: CASSTGDSPYEQYF

cdr3_length: 12
clone_size: -
j_call: TRBJ1-4
d_call: -
v_call: TRBV6-6
cdr3_nt: TGTGCCAGCAGTTACGTAGAAGAAAAACTGTTTTTT
cdr3_aa: CASSYVEEKLFF

cdr3_length: 14
clone_size: -
j_call: TRBJ1-2
d_call: TRBD1
v_call: TRBV6-6
cdr3_nt: TGTGCCAGCAGTTACTCACAGGGGGGCTATGGCTACACCTTC
cdr3_aa: CASSYSQGGYGYTF

cdr3_length: 15
clone_size: -
j_call: TRBJ2-4
d_call: -
v_call: TRBV4-3
cdr3_nt: TGCGCCAGCAGCCCTGGAGGGGGGACGGGAAACATTCAGTACTTC
cdr3_aa: CASSPGGGTGNIQYF

cdr3_length: 15
clone_size: -
j_call: TRBJ1-5
d_call: -
v_call: TRBV30
cdr3_nt: TGTGCCTGGAGTGACCGGACAGAGTTCAATCAGCCCCAGCATTTT
cdr3_aa: CAWSDRTEFNQPQHF

cdr3_length: 13
clone_size: -
j_call: TRBJ1-5
d_call: -
v_call: TRBV5-1
cdr3_nt: TGCGCCAGCAGCTTGGCCCCCAATCAGCCCCAGCATTTT
cdr3_aa: CASSLAPNQPQHF

cdr3_length: 13
clone_size: -
j_call: TRBJ1-4
d_call: -
v_call: TRBV12-5
cdr3_nt: TGTGCTAGTGGTTTGGTAAGGGGTGAAAAACTGTTTTTT
cdr3_aa: CASGLVRGEKLFF

cdr3_length: 13
clone_size: -
j_call: TRBJ2-1
d_call: -
v_call: TRBV5-1
cdr3_nt: TGCGCCAGCAGCTCGCGCGCCAACAATGAGCAGTTCTTC
cdr3_aa: CASSSRANNEQFF

cdr3_length: 12
clone_size: once
j_call: TRBJ2-1
d_call: -
v_call: TRBV10-3
cdr3_nt: TGTGCCATCAGTGAGTCGGCGAATGAGCAGTTCTTC
cdr3_aa: CAISESANEQFF

cdr3_length: 13
clone_size: few
j_call: TRBJ1-6
d_call: -
v_call: TRBV27
cdr3_nt: TGTGCCAGCAGTCTACAGGTTCTGTCACCCCTCCACTTT
cdr3_aa: CASSLQVLSPLHF

cdr3_length: 13
clone_size: -
j_call: TRBJ1-1
d_call: TRBD1
v_call: TRBV9
cdr3_nt: TGTGCCAGCAGCCCGGGACAGGACCCTGAAGCTTTCTTT
cdr3_aa: CASSPGQDPEAFF

cdr3_length: 15
clone_size: -
j_call: TRBJ1-2
d_call: -
v_call: TRBV4-3
cdr3_nt: TGCGCCAGCAGCCAAGAGGGTGCAGGGCTTTTCGGCTACACCTTC
cdr3_aa: CASSQEGAGLFGYTF

cdr3_length: 16
clone_size: -
j_call: TRBJ2-3
d_call: TRBD1
v_call: TRBV5-1
cdr3_nt: TGCGCCAGCAGCTTGGAGCAGGGGGCTTTCACAGATACGCAGTATTTT
cdr3_aa: CASSLEQGAFTDTQYF

cdr3_length: 14
clone_size: -
j_call: TRBJ1-2
d_call: TRBD1
v_call: TRBV5-1
cdr3_nt: TGCGCCAGCAGCCGGGACAGGGGGAATAATGGCTACACCTTC
cdr3_aa: CASSRDRGNNGYTF

cdr3_length: 14
clone_size: once
j_call: TRBJ1-2
d_call: -
v_call: TRBV19
cdr3_nt: TGTGCCAGCTCGGGACTGTTGATTGACTATGGCTACACCTTC
cdr3_aa: CASSGLLIDYGYTF

cdr3_length: 13
clone_size: -
j_call: TRBJ1-4
d_call: -
v_call: TRBV7-9
cdr3_nt: TGTGCCAGCAGGATAGGTACGGACGAAAAACTGTTTTTT
cdr3_aa: CASRIGTDEKLFF

cdr3_length: 14
clone_size: -
j_call: TRBJ2-2
d_call: -
v_call: TRBV6-5
cdr3_nt: TGTGCCAGCAGTTACACAAGGTTCAGGGGGGAGCTGTTTTTT
cdr3_aa: CASSYTRFRGELFF

cdr3_length: 16
clone_size: -
j_call: TRBJ1-6
d_call: TRBD1
v_call: TRBV7-2
cdr3_nt: TGTGCCAGCAGCTTGTTATACAGGGGTGGGGATTCACCCCTCCACTTT
cdr3_aa: CASSLLYRGGDSPLHF

cdr3_length: 13
clone_size: -
j_call: TRBJ2-2
d_call: -
v_call: TRBV28
cdr3_nt: TGTGCCAGCAGTGAAAAGGGCACCGGGGAGCTGTTTTTT
cdr3_aa: CASSEKGTGELFF

cdr3_length: 15
clone_size: -
j_call: TRBJ1-3
d_call: -
v_call: TRBV2
cdr3_nt: TGTGCCAGCAGTGGGGGAACTTTCTCTGGAAACACCATATATTTT
cdr3_aa: CASSGGTFSGNTIYF

cdr3_length: 14
clone_size: -
j_call: TRBJ1-5
d_call: TRBD1
v_call: TRBV7-2
cdr3_nt: TGTGCCAGCAGCGCTAACAGGGGGCGGGAGCCCCAGCATTTT
cdr3_aa: CASSANRGREPQHF

cdr3_length: 15
clone_size: -
j_call: TRBJ2-7
d_call: TRBD1
v_call: TRBV19
cdr3_nt: TGTGCCAGTAGTATAGCGACCGGGACAGGAAACGAGCAGTACTTC
cdr3_aa: CASSIATGTGNEQYF

cdr3_length: 15
clone_size: -
j_call: TRBJ1-2
d_call: -
v_call: TRBV6-5
cdr3_nt: TGTGCCAGCAGTTACTCGGCTGGGGGTCTCTATGGCTACACCTTC
cdr3_aa: CASSYSAGGLYGYTF

cdr3_length: 12
clone_size: -
j_call: TRBJ2-2
d_call: -
v_call: TRBV11-3
cdr3_nt: TGTGCCAGCAGCAAACAGCTCGGGGAGCTGTTTTTT
cdr3_aa: CASSKQLGELFF

cdr3_length: 18
clone_size: once
j_call: TRBJ2-3
d_call: -
v_call: TRBV4-3
cdr3_nt: TGCGCCAGCAGCCAAAGGGCGGCGTTAAGGAGCACCACAGATACGCAGTATTTT
cdr3_aa: CASSQRAALRSTTDTQYF

cdr3_length: 11
clone_size: -
j_call: TRBJ1-1
d_call: -
v_call: TRBV30
cdr3_nt: TGTGCCTGGAGTGCCTACACTGAAGCTTTCTTT
cdr3_aa: CAWSAYTEAFF

cdr3_length: 14
clone_size: -
j_call: TRBJ1-5
d_call: -
v_call: TRBV6-1
cdr3_nt: TGTGCCGCATCCGGGGCGGACGGAAATCAGCCCCAGCATTTT
cdr3_aa: CAASGADGNQPQHF

cdr3_length: 12
clone_size: -
j_call: TRBJ1-4
d_call: -
v_call: TRBV7-9
cdr3_nt: TGTGCCAGCAACCGACCCAATGAAAAACTGTTTTTT
cdr3_aa: CASNRPNEKLFF

cdr3_length: 12
clone_size: -
j_call: TRBJ2-1
d_call: -
v_call: TRBV19
cdr3_nt: TGTGCCAGTAGTTACTCCTACAATGAGCAGTTCTTC
cdr3_aa: CASSYSYNEQFF

cdr3_length: 14
clone_size: -
j_call: TRBJ1-6
d_call: -
v_call: TRBV7-3
cdr3_nt: TGTGCCAGCAGCACTCAGGGCAGTGGAGCACCCCTCCACTTT
cdr3_aa: CASSTQGSGAPLHF

cdr3_length: 16
clone_size: few
j_call: TRBJ2-7
d_call: -
v_call: TRBV28
cdr3_nt: TGTGCCAGCAGTCCATACAGGGTCGAGAGCTCCTACGAGCAGTACTTC
cdr3_aa: CASSPYRVESSYEQYF

cdr3_length: 15
clone_size: -
j_call: TRBJ2-7
d_call: TRBD2
v_call: TRBV11-2
cdr3_nt: TGTGCCAGCAGCCCGCGGGGGGGGCATTCCTACGAGCAGTACTTC
cdr3_aa: CASSPRGGHSYEQYF

cdr3_length: 16
clone_size: -
j_call: TRBJ2-2
d_call: -
v_call: TRBV11-2
cdr3_nt: TGTGCCAGCACCCGGAAGGTTGCAGTTACCACCGGGGAGCTGTTTTTT
cdr3_aa: CASTRKVAVTTGELFF